This entry concerns a single T cell receptor (beta chain). A few counts support this clone. Its antigen has not been determined. The input lacks base qualities; no much larger clone sits a single base away. Single viable CD3+CD4+CD8-CD45RO+ cells were sorted as memory CD4+ T cells on a FACSAria II. To determine CMV serostatus, a Roche Elecsys assay was used that detects serum IgG against CMV pp150, pp28, p38 and p52. Once the samples were thawed, total CD4+ T cells were enriched through positive selection using CD4 magnetic microbeads. Samples originated from another study that specifically interrogated the CD4+ T cell memory repertoire. Peripheral blood mononuclear cells were isolated and cryopreserved according to standard operating procedures, and serum was stored at -80 degrees C. The staining relied on CD3-PerCP (BW264/56), CD4-APC (RPA-T4), CD45RO-PE (UCHT1) and CD8-Pacific Orange (3B5) antibodies, and Sytox blue was used to exclude non-viable cells.

The data are from a study of memory CD4+ T cells and cytomegalovirus serostatus (dated by TCRdb to about 2019). Background for the entire study: A total of some 35 healthy Belgian adults, of whom 9 were CMV seropositive and about 24 were CMV seronegative, were included in the cohort. To replicate a published TCR-based CMV serostatus classifier, the researchers sequenced the CD4+ memory TCRbeta repertoires of a Belgian cohort whose cytomegalovirus serostatus was known. Study-wide conclusions, independent of this receptor: The original-framework classifier achieved a median bootstrapped AUC of almost 0.97 with a 95% CI of 0.76-1.00 on the Belgian cohort. Of fewer than 200 previously reported CMV-associated TCRbeta sequences, 55 to 75 appeared in the CD4+ memory repertoires, each in one to five individuals. Only CD4+CD45RO+ memory cells were sequenced, in contrast to the original study, in which naive and memory CD4+ and CD8+ populations were covered. For CMV serostatus prediction, a median bootstrapped AUC of approximately 0.95 was reached with the original framework, and a median bootstrapped AUC of about 0.91 was reached with a US-trained random forest. The results were interpreted as suggesting that the CMV-associated TCR signature is largely present in the CD4+ memory repertoire.

V is pruned by 5 bases and J by 10 bases, leaving 11 bases of the junction without a gene match. The CDR3 covers 14 residues, taking in both the cysteine and the phenylalanine. Just CDR3 DNA is preserved here, 42 bases in frame from base 1. Taken from the germline V gene, the CDR1 and CDR2 loops are SGHTA and FQGNSA. The Quick-DNA Microprep Kit was used to extract genomic DNA from the sorted cells. TCRbeta DNA was amplified with the immunoSEQ hsTCRbeta kit following the manufacturer's protocol. TCRbeta libraries were sequenced on an Illumina MiSeq instrument. The paper's data handling went like this. Once out-of-frame sequences had been removed, 2,200,000 or so distinct TCRbeta sequences were left, which works out to an average of roughly 67,000 per individual. Two values were used to score each individual: the count of roughly 180 previously reported CMV-associated TCRbeta sequences and the total count of productive distinct TCRbeta sequences. A beta-binomial model was reimplemented in Python, and scikit-learn random forests with default parameters were trained on US cohort data. On the Belgian cohort, classifier performance was reported as the median AUC, along with percentile confidence intervals, across 10,000 bootstrap iterations. The source is immuneACCESS, and TCRdb retained only in-frame sequences with V and J called. Part of the clones is not carried over; for the studies checked, unresolved V genes explain less than half of this, and the remainder is unexplained. V, J and clone size derive from that table, while D and trimming were established from the DNA sequence. Within this sample are over 65,000 clones, with roughly 80% of them counted one time only. Clones ranked in the top ten supply 0.78% of the sample.

This sequence uses TRBV7-2 and TRBJ1-5; the junction holds 7 bases that match TRBD1. The sequencing input was memory CD4+ T cells from blood. The TCR originated in an adult in good health and CMV-seronegative. The CDR3 has the sequence CASSPNRGSRPQHF. DNA sequence: TGTGCCAGCAGCCCGAACAGGGGCTCTCGACCCCAGCATTTT.